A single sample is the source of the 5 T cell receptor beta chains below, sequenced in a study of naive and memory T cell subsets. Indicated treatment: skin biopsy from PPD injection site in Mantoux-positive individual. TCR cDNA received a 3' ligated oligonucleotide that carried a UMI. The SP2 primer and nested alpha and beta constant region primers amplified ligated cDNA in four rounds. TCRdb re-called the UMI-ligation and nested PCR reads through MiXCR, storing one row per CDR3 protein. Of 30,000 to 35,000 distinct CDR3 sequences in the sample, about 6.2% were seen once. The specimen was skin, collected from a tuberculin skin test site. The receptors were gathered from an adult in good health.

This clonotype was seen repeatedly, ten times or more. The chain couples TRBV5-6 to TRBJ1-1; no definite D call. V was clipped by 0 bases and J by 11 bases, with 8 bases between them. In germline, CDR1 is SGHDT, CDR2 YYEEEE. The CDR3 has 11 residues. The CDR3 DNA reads TGTGCCAGCAGCTTGGGGCGGCAGGCTTTCTTT. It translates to CASSLGRQAFF.

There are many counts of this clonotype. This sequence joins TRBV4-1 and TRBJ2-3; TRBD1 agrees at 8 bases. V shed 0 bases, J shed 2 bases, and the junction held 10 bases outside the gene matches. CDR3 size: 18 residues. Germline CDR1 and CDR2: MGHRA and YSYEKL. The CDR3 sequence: CASSQDGSQGATTDTQYF. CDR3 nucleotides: TGCGCCAGCAGCCAAGATGGGTCCCAGGGGGCGACCACAGATACGCAGTATTTT.

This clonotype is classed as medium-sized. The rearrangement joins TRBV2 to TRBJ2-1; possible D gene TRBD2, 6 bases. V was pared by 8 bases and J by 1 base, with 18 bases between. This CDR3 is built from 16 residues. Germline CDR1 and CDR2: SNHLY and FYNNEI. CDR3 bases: TGTGCCAGCCCTACTAAAGGCCGGGGGTCCTACAATGAGCAGTTCTTC. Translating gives CASPTKGRGSYNEQFF.

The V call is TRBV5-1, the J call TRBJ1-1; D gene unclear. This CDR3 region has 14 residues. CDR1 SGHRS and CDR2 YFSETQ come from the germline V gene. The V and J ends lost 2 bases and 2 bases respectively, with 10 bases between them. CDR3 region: CASSFTDRNTEAFF. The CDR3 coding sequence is TGCGCCAGCAGCTTTACCGATCGTAACACTGAAGCTTTCTTT.

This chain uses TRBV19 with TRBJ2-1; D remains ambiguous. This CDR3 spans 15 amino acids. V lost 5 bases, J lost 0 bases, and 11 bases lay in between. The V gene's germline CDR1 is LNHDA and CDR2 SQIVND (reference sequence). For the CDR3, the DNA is TGTGCCAGTAGTGGACGACGGCCCTCCTACAATGAGCAGTTCTTC. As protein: CASSGRRPSYNEQFF.